Sequencing of this TCR beta chain was carried out in a study of shared clonotypes between healthy human individuals. Study summary: Each donor's CD8 memory used one plate, CD8 naive two, each CD4 subset three.

In regard to this clone: Its antigen is undetermined.

Donors comprised only Caucasian adults living in Nashville, Tennessee. From CD4+ cells came CD45RA+ naive and CD45RA-negative memory subsets. Overall study results and limits: Generation probabilities of non-shared clonotypes were lower (relative to those shared by all four donors).

This table comes from immunoSEQ multiplex PCR, and its TCRdb copy is limited to in-frame clones, with some not included. The profile shows about 2,500,000 clones, around 90% of them singletons. Per the germline V gene, CDR1 is SEHNR and CDR2 is FQNEAQ (reference sequence). The CDR3 extends over 16 amino acids. V lost 0 bases and J lost 1; bases outside the gene matches: 0. The J gene is TRBJ2-6, the V gene TRBV7-9; the match to TRBD1 covers 7 bases. The source material was naive CD4+ T cells sorted from blood. Subset in this sample: CD45RA+ positively selected. This receptor was taken from a man younger than 30 in good health. CDR3 protein: CASSLATGSGANVLTF. CDR3 nucleotide sequence: TGTGCCAGCAGCTTAGCGACAGGGTCTGGGGCCAACGTCCTGACTTTC.